A single sample is the source of the 10 T cell receptor beta chains below, sequenced in a study of CD8+ T cells in alopecia areata. Following RNA extraction, reverse transcription yielded cDNA that acted as the sequencing template. Libraries were prepared by immunoSEQ multiplex PCR; TCRdb keeps only in-frame clonotypes and omits some of them. The sample carries about 180,000 clones, around 50% recorded once. This specimen consisted of CD4+ T cells sorted from blood, obtained at week 0. Receptor source: a human donor with alopecia areata.

This clone was detected only a few times. The chain uses TRBV5-1 and TRBJ2-3, with D unresolved. V was cut by 7 bases and J by 2 bases, with 5 bases left in between. CDR1 and CDR2 (germline): SGHRS, YFSETQ. There are 11 residues in the CDR3. As DNA, the CDR3 is TGCGCCAGCGCAGACACAGATACGCAGTATTTT. Residues: CASADTDTQYF.

The chain uses TRBV7-7 and TRBJ2-5, with D perhaps TRBD1 (6 bases). The germline V and J ends were trimmed by 1 base and 5 bases, with 14 bases remaining between them. The CDR3 length is 15 residues. Germline-derived CDR1 and CDR2 are SSHAT and FNYEAQ (reference sequence). The CDR3 region has the DNA TGTGCCAGCAGCTTAGGACAGGCTGGGATGGAGACCCAGTACTTC. It translates to CASSLGQAGMETQYF.

V usage is TRBV25-1 and J usage is TRBJ2-2, with D possibly being TRBD1 (6 bases). The CDR3 has 14 amino acids. CDR1 and CDR2 from the germline V gene are MGHDK and SYGVNS. V dropped 10 bases and J dropped 0 bases, with 12 bases sitting between them. CDR3 amino acids: CAIGDTSNTGELFF. The CDR3 DNA reads as TGTGCCATAGGGGACACCTCGAACACCGGGGAGCTGTTTTTT.

The J gene is TRBJ2-6, the V gene TRBV7-2; D ambiguous. Germline-derived CDR1 and CDR2 are SGHTA and FQGNSA. V lost 5 bases and J 1 base, leaving 9 bases between the germline ends. The CDR3 runs to 15 residues. CDR3 region: CASSNRLSGANVLTF. CDR3 bases: TGTGCCAGCAGCAACCGCTTATCTGGGGCCAACGTCCTGACTTTC.

This chain uses TRBV7-3 with TRBJ2-1; 8 bases map to TRBD2. Trimming took 5 bases from V and 3 from J; bases not matched to a gene: 3. Germline V CDR1 and CDR2: SGHTA, FQGTGA. CDR3 length: 14 residues. DNA for the CDR3: TGTGCCAGCAGCCCTACTAGCGGCTACAATGAGCAGTTCTTC. This codes for CASSPTSGYNEQFF.

The chain combines TRBV2 with TRBJ1-5; D perhaps matches TRBD1 (5 bases). The CDR3 length is 14 residues. The V end was cut by 6 bases, the J end by 0 bases, with 9 bases between. CDR1 is SNHLY, CDR2 FYNNEI, per germline. The DNA of the CDR3 is TGTGCCAGCAGGGACACTTATAGCAATCAGCCCCAGCATTTT. This gives the protein CASRDTYSNQPQHF.

V usage is TRBV5-4 and J usage is TRBJ2-5, with 7 nucleotides matching TRBD2. This CDR3 is 15 amino acids long. Germline V lookup: CDR1 SGHNT, CDR2 YYREEE (reference sequence). V was pared by 0 bases and J by 4 bases, with 6 bases of the junction left unmatched. The CDR3 protein is CASSLASGRGETQYF. The CDR3 nucleotides are TGTGCCAGCAGCTTGGCCTCAGGGAGGGGAGAGACCCAGTACTTC.

J is TRBJ1-1 and V is TRBV2; D not certain. The V gene lost 2 bases and the J gene lost 5 bases, with 12 bases spanning the gap. This CDR3 is 14 amino acids long. CDR1 and CDR2 (germline): SNHLY, FYNNEI. This CDR3 reads CASSEYLGLTEAFF. As DNA, the CDR3 is TGTGCCAGCAGTGAATACCTCGGCTTGACTGAAGCTTTCTTT.

The table lists this clone with a few counts. The chain carries TRBV30 and TRBJ2-7; D may be TRBD1 (6 bases). CDR1 and CDR2 from the germline V gene are GTSNPN and SVGIG (reference sequence). CDR3 length equals 13 residues. Trimming removed 0 bases at V and 5 bases at J, with 11 bases between. The CDR3 DNA reads TGTGCCTGGAGTGTAGGTAGGGACAACGAGCAGTACTTC. Its translation: CAWSVGRDNEQYF.

This clone appeared a few times. This chain joins TRBV11-3 and TRBJ1-2; maybe TRBD1 (5 bases). Germline assignment: CDR1 SGHNT and CDR2 YENEEA. The CDR3 length is 16 residues. V was clipped by 2 bases and J by 8 bases, with 21 bases between them. The chain's CDR3 is CASSLSRGAQGVGYTF. CDR3 in DNA: TGTGCCAGCAGCTTAAGTCGTGGGGCCCAAGGAGTGGGCTACACCTTC. The entire variable domain, with the rest obtained from reference TRBV11-3 and TRBJ1-2, is as follows: EAGVVQSPRYKIIEKKQPVAFWCNPISGHNTLYWYLQNLGQGPELLIRYENEEAVDDSQLPKDRFSAERLKGVDSTLKIQPAELGDSAVYLCASSLSRGAQGVGYTFGSGTRLTVV.